The 6 T cell receptor beta chains presented below share a single source sample, sequenced in a study of shared clonotypes between healthy human individuals. The data were produced by immunoSEQ multiplex PCR, yet TCRdb's version contains in-frame clones alone and is incomplete. Of about 1.1 million clones in the sample, 70% to 80% were seen once. The sample taken for sequencing was memory CD4+ T cells from PBMCs. Stated subset: CD45RA-negative fraction. The receptors were sampled from a man aged 18 to 30 in good health. Some clones in this sample may be carry-over from other donors' samples.

As to this clone: Other DNA sequences in the same sample also yield this CDR3. V and J are TRBV27 and TRBJ1-5, with unresolved D. This CDR3 has 14 amino acids. The germline V gene encodes CDR1 MNHEY and CDR2 SMNVEV (reference sequence). V was cut by 5 bases and J by 3 bases, with 11 bases left in between. CDR3 sequence reads: CASSSPGNNQPQHF. DNA for the CDR3: TGTGCCAGCAGTAGTCCTGGGAACAATCAGCCCCAGCATTTT.

The chain uses TRBV5-4 and TRBJ2-7; 8 bases agree with TRBD2. Trimming cost V 2 bases and J 4 bases; bases outside gene matches: 8. The CDR3 contains 15 residues. The germline gives CDR1 SGHNT, CDR2 YYREEE (reference sequence). In nucleotides, the CDR3 is TGTGCCAGCAGCTTCTCTCGGGGGGGCGCATACGAGCAGTACTTC. It is translated as CASSFSRGGAYEQYF.

The rearrangement uses TRBV5-1 and TRBJ1-2; TRBD1 agrees at 8 bases. Germline V gives CDR1 SGHRS, CDR2 YFSETQ. The CDR3 sequence is 13 residues long. Trimming took 4 bases from V and 5 from J; bases not matched to a gene: 4. The CDR3 coding sequence is TGCGCCAGCAGCCCCGGACAGGGATATGGCTACACCTTC. This sequence encodes CASSPGQGYGYTF.

V is TRBV2 and J is TRBJ2-3, with 9 positions matching TRBD2. The CDR3 runs 19 residues. The junction had 14 bases not matched to a gene; V was cut back by 4 bases and J by 0 bases. Germline loops: CDR1 SNHLY, CDR2 FYNNEI. The CDR3 sequence: CASSVRTSVFTASTDTQYF. The CDR3 DNA is TGTGCCAGCAGTGTTCGGACTAGCGTCTTCACCGCCAGCACAGATACGCAGTATTTT.

The chain combines TRBV5-1 with TRBJ1-5, with D possibly being TRBD1 (6 bases). The V end lost 3 bases, the J end lost 2 bases, and 9 bases lay between the germline ends. CDR1 is SGHRS, CDR2 YFSETQ, per germline. The CDR3 is 14 residues long. The CDR3 is CASSSQGGNQPQHF. CDR3 DNA sequence: TGCGCCAGCAGCTCACAGGGTGGCAATCAGCCCCAGCATTTT. The variable domain in full, completed from reference TRBV5-1 and TRBJ1-5, reads KAGVTQTPRYLIKTRGQQVTLSCSPISGHRSVSWYQQTPGQGLQFLFEYFSETQRNKGNFPGRFSGRQFSNSRSEMNVSTLELGDSALYLCASSSQGGNQPQHFGDGTRLSIL.

The chain joins TRBV7-2 to TRBJ2-1; 14 nucleotides align to TRBD2. Germline V gives CDR1 SGHTA, CDR2 FQGNSA. The CDR3 totals 17 residues. V lost 5 bases to trimming and J lost 5 bases; unmatched junction nucleotides: 8. The CDR3 DNA sequence: TGTGCCAGCAGCCCGAGACTAGCGGGAGGGCCCCACAATGAGCAGTTCTTC. Translating it yields CASSPRLAGGPHNEQFF.